Presented here are 17 T cell receptor beta chains from one specimen sequenced in a study of T-cell memory formation after mild COVID-19. TCRdb used MiXCR to reprocess the 5' RACE reads, holding one entry per CDR3 protein. The table lists 200,000 to 250,000 distinct CDR3 sequences, 8% to 9.5% of them singletons. Material: PBMCs or a T cell subset sorted from them (not recorded which). The source of these receptors is a man aged 18 to 30 who had mild COVID-19 (a few samples of this study predate the infection). Cell type and time point are not known.

This clonotype showed up just a few times. V and J are TRBV5-1 and TRBJ2-2; 8 bases align to TRBD1. The J segment lost 3 bases and the V segment lost 4 bases, leaving 5 bases of the junction unmatched. Looked up from germline, CDR1 is SGHRS and CDR2 is YFSETQ. The CDR3 is 15 residues long. This CDR3 is CASSPRQGHTGELFF. As DNA, the CDR3 is TGCGCCAGCAGCCCAAGACAGGGGCACACCGGGGAGCTGTTTTTT.

This clonotype has more than one count but fewer than ten. V usage is TRBV29-1 and J usage is TRBJ2-1, with D possibly TRBD1 on 6 matching bases. Trimming pared 3 bases from V and 2 bases from J, leaving 11 bases between. Per germline, CDR1 SQVTM and CDR2 ANQGSEA. The CDR3 is 14 amino acids. CDR3 in amino acids: CSVDRGLTYNEQFF. CDR3 sequence (DNA): TGCAGCGTTGACAGGGGTCTCACCTACAATGAGCAGTTCTTC.

The CDR3 protein is CASSAKSHEQFF. The CDR3 DNA reads TGTGCCAGCAGTGCAAAAAGTCATGAGCAGTTCTTC. J is TRBJ2-1 and V is TRBV2; D call uncertain. The CDR3 runs 12 residues. The ends were cut back, 4 bases at V and 8 bases at J, with 9 bases in the middle. CDR1 and CDR2 from the germline V gene are SNHLY and FYNNEI.

This clonotype was found a few times. The rearrangement uses TRBV6-6 and TRBJ1-2; D is unclear. Germline V CDR1 and CDR2: MNHNY, SVGAGI (reference sequence). CDR3 length equals 14 residues. The V and J ends lost 2 bases and 6 bases respectively, with 13 bases between them. CDR3 DNA sequence: TGTGCCAGCAGTTACCACCTAAGCCAGCATGGCTACACCTTC. It encodes CASSYHLSQHGYTF.

V gene TRBV7-3 combines with J gene TRBJ2-3; 10 bases line up with TRBD2. The CDR3 has 15 amino acids. Germline values: CDR1 SGHTA, CDR2 FQGTGA. V shed 5 bases and J 3 bases; nucleotides not matched to a gene: 5. The DNA of the CDR3 is TGTGCCAGCAGCGCAAGCGGGGGGGATACAGATACGCAGTATTTT. Its translation: CASSASGGDTDTQYF.

The rearrangement joins TRBV6-1 to TRBJ1-2; perhaps TRBD1 as D (5 bases). Looked up from germline, CDR1 is MNHNS and CDR2 is SASEGT. This CDR3 spans 14 amino acids. Between the trimmed V and J ends, which lost 4 bases and 3 bases, there was a span of 12 bases. The CDR3 nucleotides are TGTGCCAGCAGTGCCCTGGGAGGGGACTATGGCTACACCTTC. This codes for CASSALGGDYGYTF.

Only a few counts were recorded for this clonotype. This chain uses TRBV5-5 with TRBJ2-2; 9 nucleotides align to TRBD2. Unmatched junction bases numbered 4, after V lost 4 bases and J lost 3 bases. Germline V gene lookup returns CDR1 SGHKS and CDR2 YYEKEE (reference sequence). CDR3 length equals 15 residues. The CDR3 region is CASSRGGGYTGELFF. The CDR3 DNA reads as TGTGCCAGCAGCCGCGGGGGGGGATACACCGGGGAGCTGTTTTTT.

V gene TRBV20-1 combines with J gene TRBJ1-2; D may be TRBD1 (5 bases). This CDR3 spans 14 amino acids. Germline CDR1 and CDR2: DFQATT and SNEGSKA (reference sequence). V was shortened by 5 bases and J by 5 bases, with 18 bases between the two germline ends. The CDR3: CSAPDSLPPYGYTF. CDR3 DNA: TGCAGTGCTCCCGACAGCCTACCACCATATGGCTACACCTTC.

This clonotype was found a few times. The chain has TRBV7-2 and TRBJ2-3, with 7 bases identical to TRBD2. Germline lookup yields CDR1 SGHTA and CDR2 FQGNSA. The CDR3 spans 17 residues. J was trimmed by 6 bases and V by 1 base; bases with no gene match: 13. The CDR3 nucleotides read TGTGCCAGCAGCTTAGTTCCGGCGGGGGTCCTTCAGGATACGCAGTATTTT. Residues: CASSLVPAGVLQDTQYF.

This clonotype was detected only a few times. This sequence joins TRBV4-1 and TRBJ1-5; D is ambiguous. CDR1 MGHRA and CDR2 YSYEKL come from the germline V gene. This CDR3 region has 15 residues. The V gene lost 4 bases and the J gene lost 0 bases, with 10 bases spanning the gap. For the CDR3, the DNA is TGCGCCAGCAGCCTGGGCAGGACTAGCAATCAGCCCCAGCATTTT. It yields the protein CASSLGRTSNQPQHF.

In DNA, the CDR3 is TGTGCCAGCAGCTTGGGACTCGGTCCTTCTGGAAACACCATATATTTT. It codes for CASSLGLGPSGNTIYF. The chain carries TRBV7-9 and TRBJ1-3; D possibly corresponds to TRBD1 (5 bases). The length of the CDR3 is 16 residues. Germline-derived CDR1 and CDR2 are SEHNR and FQNEAQ (reference sequence). Trimming removed 3 bases at V and 1 base at J, with 13 bases between.

The chain uses TRBV20-1 and TRBJ1-4, with D maybe TRBD1 (6 bases). Germline assignment: CDR1 DFQATT and CDR2 SNEGSKA (reference sequence). V lost 2 bases to trimming and J lost 7 bases, with 17 bases between them. The CDR3 loop spans 15 amino acids. The CDR3: CSARPRQESGEKLFF. CDR3 DNA: TGCAGTGCTAGACCTCGACAGGAATCAGGTGAAAAACTGTTTTTT.

This clonotype came up a few times. The CDR3 coding sequence is TGTGCCAGCAGCTTATTCGGCGGGGGATTAGAGACCCAGTACTTC. Encoded protein: CASSLFGGGLETQYF. The V and J genes are TRBV7-9 and TRBJ2-5; TRBD2 matches 7 bases. This CDR3 contains 15 residues. Germline V CDR1 and CDR2: SEHNR, FQNEAQ (reference sequence). Trimming at V came to 2 bases and at J to 4 bases, leaving 7 bases not matched to a gene.

Only a few counts were recorded for this clonotype. V usage is TRBV4-1 and J usage is TRBJ1-2; maybe TRBD1 (6 bases). Germline loops: CDR1 MGHRA, CDR2 YSYEKL. Deletions cut 4 bases from V and 8 bases from J, with 23 bases between. The CDR3 length is 16 residues. The CDR3 DNA reads TGCGCCAGCAGCCCCGAGGGACCCAGGGGAGTTGAAGGCTACACCTTC. This codes for CASSPEGPRGVEGYTF.

This clonotype occurred many times. The V call is TRBV11-2, the J call TRBJ1-5; 7 bases line up with TRBD1. The CDR3 covers 14 residues. CDR1 and CDR2 (germline): SGHAT, FQNNGV. V lost 4 bases, J lost 3 bases, and 3 bases stayed unmatched. CDR3 in amino acids: CASSSGQNNQPQHF. The CDR3 nucleotides read TGTGCCAGCAGCTCGGGACAGAACAATCAGCCCCAGCATTTT.

This clonotype was recorded a few times. The chain recombines TRBV20-1 with TRBJ1-2; D not resolved. This CDR3 contains 11 residues. V was shortened by 3 bases and J by 1 base, with 3 bases between the two germline ends. Germline assignment: CDR1 DFQATT and CDR2 SNEGSKA (reference sequence). The CDR3 protein is CSASYNYGYTF. The CDR3 bases are TGCAGTGCTAGTTATAACTATGGCTACACCTTC.

This clonotype appeared a few times. The chain recombines TRBV7-2 with TRBJ2-3; TRBD2 aligns across 7 bases. V shed 7 bases and J 2 bases; nucleotides not matched to a gene: 6. The CDR3 runs 14 residues. The V gene's germline CDR1 is SGHTA and CDR2 FQGNSA. The CDR3 protein is CASTGAGNTDTQYF. CDR3 coding DNA: TGTGCCAGCACAGGAGCGGGGAACACAGATACGCAGTATTTT. The whole variable domain, remainder taken from reference TRBV7-2 and TRBJ2-3, is GAGVSQSPSNKVTEKGKDVELRCDPISGHTALYWYRQSLGQGLEFLIYFQGNSAPDKSGLPSDRFSAERTGGSVSTLTIQRTQQEDSAVYLCASTGAGNTDTQYFGPGTRLTVL.